The 23 T cell receptor beta chains listed next were all sequenced from one sample in a study of blood T cell repertoires in COVID-19. TCRdb's copy holds only in-frame clones and misses some; the assay was immunoSEQ multiplex PCR. This table holds 150,000 or so clones, about four fifths found once. Material: peripheral blood. Every receptor here comes from a woman in her sixties or seventies with COVID-19, enrolled during active disease.

The chain employs TRBV5-6 and TRBJ2-5, with a possible D match to TRBD2 (5 bases). CDR1 and CDR2 from the germline V gene are SGHDT and YYEEEE. With 4 bases removed from V and 5 bases from J, the gap between germline ends came to 15 bases. CDR3 length: 14 amino acids. CDR3 in amino acids: CASSPGGLGETQYF. Here the CDR3 DNA reads TGTGCCAGCAGCCCTGGAGGATTGGGGGAGACCCAGTACTTC.

J is TRBJ1-1 and V is TRBV28; TRBD1 aligns across 7 bases. The J segment lost 12 bases and the V segment lost 3 bases, leaving 7 bases of the junction unmatched. This CDR3 region has 12 residues. Germline CDR1 and CDR2: MDHEN and SYDVKM. CDR3 residues: CASSFRQGLTFF. The CDR3 coding sequence is TGTGCCAGCAGTTTTCGACAGGGTCTGACTTTCTTT.

The chain couples TRBV19 to TRBJ1-6; D might be TRBD1 (5 bases). This CDR3 comprises 15 residues. The V gene lost 3 bases and the J gene lost 7 bases, with 13 bases spanning the gap. The germline V gene encodes CDR1 LNHDA and CDR2 SQIVND (reference sequence). CDR3 sequence reads: CASSIGAVENSPLHF. DNA for the CDR3: TGTGCCAGTAGTATTGGGGCCGTCGAGAATTCACCCCTCCACTTT.

The gene calls are TRBV5-1 and TRBJ1-1, with TRBD1 matching 7 bases. From germline, CDR1 is SGHRS and CDR2 YFSETQ. The V and J ends lost 4 bases and 1 base, in that order; junction bases with no gene match: 4. The CDR3 consists of 14 residues. The CDR3 DNA sequence: TGCGCCAGCAGCCGGACAGGTCCGAACACTGAAGCTTTCTTT. Translated: CASSRTGPNTEAFF.

The chain combines TRBV28 with TRBJ1-4; tentatively, D is TRBD1 (5 bases). The germline V and J ends were trimmed by 8 bases and 10 bases, with 11 bases remaining between them. This CDR3 comprises 11 residues. From germline, CDR1 is MDHEN and CDR2 SYDVKM. CDR3 DNA: TGTGCCAGCTCCCTCGGGGGAAAACTGTTTTTT. It is translated as CASSLGGKLFF.

This clone appeared a single time. The rearrangement links TRBV30 to TRBJ1-1; 7 nucleotides match TRBD1. The V gene's germline CDR1 is GTSNPN and CDR2 SVGIG (reference sequence). Losses at the gene ends were 7 bases for V and 6 bases for J; bases not matched to a gene: 11. CDR3 length equals 13 residues. The CDR3 DNA reads TGTGCCTCCCAGACAGGGTGGGTAGCTGAAGCTTTCTTT. It encodes CASQTGWVAEAFF.

The chain joins TRBV5-1 to TRBJ2-5, with D perhaps matching TRBD1 (6 bases). The CDR3 sequence is 16 residues long. The ends were cut back, 0 bases at V and 6 bases at J, with 18 bases in the middle. Per the germline V gene, CDR1 is SGHRS and CDR2 is YFSETQ. CDR3 residues: CASSLDVTTGSKTQYF. The DNA of the CDR3 is TGCGCCAGCAGCTTGGACGTCACGACAGGATCGAAGACCCAGTACTTC.

V gene TRBV4-3 combines with J gene TRBJ2-3; the match to TRBD2 covers 11 bases. With V trimmed by 0 bases and J by 3 bases, 11 bases remained unmatched. Germline V CDR1 and CDR2: LGHNA, YSLEER. The CDR3 length is 19 residues. CDR3 amino acids: CASSQEASGGTSGTDTQYF. In DNA form, the CDR3 reads TGCGCCAGCAGCCAAGAGGCTAGCGGGGGGACCTCTGGAACAGATACGCAGTATTTT.

The rearrangement joins TRBV7-6 to TRBJ2-1; D gene unclear. V was cut by 2 bases and J by 2 bases, with 7 bases left in between. The CDR3 has 14 residues. Germline values: CDR1 SGHVS, CDR2 FNYEAQ. The CDR3 region is CASSLPGPYNEQFF. CDR3 DNA: TGTGCCAGCAGCTTACCTGGGCCCTACAATGAGCAGTTCTTC. The full variable domain, with the rest looked up from reference TRBV7-6 and TRBJ2-1, is GAGVSQSPRYKVTKRGQDVALRCDPISGHVSLYWYRQALGQGPEFLTYFNYEAQQDKSGLPNDRFSAERPEGSISTLTIQRTEQRDSAMYRCASSLPGPYNEQFFGPGTRLTVL.

The J gene is TRBJ1-5, the V gene TRBV7-2; D unclear. The CDR3 consists of 14 residues. The V and J ends lost 5 bases and 4 bases respectively, with 12 bases between them. CDR1 and CDR2 from the germline V gene are SGHTA and FQGNSA. The CDR3: CASSPEGGNQPQHF. The CDR3 nucleotides are TGTGCCAGCAGCCCGGAGGGAGGGAATCAGCCCCAGCATTTT.

This clone turned up a few times. V is TRBV30 and J is TRBJ1-2; D might be TRBD1 (5 bases). CDR3 length: 14 amino acids. Germline V gives CDR1 GTSNPN, CDR2 SVGIG (reference sequence). Trimming took 4 bases from V and 6 from J, leaving 18 bases between them. CDR3 coding DNA: TGTGCCTGGACCTGGAAGGGGTTAGGGGATGGCTACACCTTC. Its protein is CAWTWKGLGDGYTF. Combining the CDR3 with reference TRBV30 and TRBJ1-2 gives the whole variable domain SQTIHQWPATLVQPVGSPLSLECTVEGTSNPNLYWYRQAAGRGLQLLFYSVGIGQISSEVPQNLSASRPQDRQFILSSKKLLLSDSGFYLCAWTWKGLGDGYTFGSGTRLTVV.

The chain joins TRBV28 to TRBJ2-5; 10 nucleotides line up with TRBD2. J gave up 2 bases and V 5 bases, and 11 bases lay outside the gene matches. CDR1 and CDR2 from the germline V gene are MDHEN and SYDVKM. This CDR3 region has 17 residues. The CDR3 reads CASSPLASTSGQETQYF. In DNA, the CDR3 is TGTGCCAGCAGTCCCCTGGCCTCGACTAGCGGGCAAGAGACCCAGTACTTC.

This clone has more than one count but fewer than ten. The CDR3 DNA is TGTGCCAGCAGCCCAGGGGGGGGACAGGGTAATTCACCCCTCCACTTT. Encoded protein: CASSPGGGQGNSPLHF. V gene TRBV7-2 combines with J gene TRBJ1-6; 9 bases align to TRBD1. CDR3 length equals 16 residues. J gave up 6 bases and V 5 bases, and 8 bases lay outside the gene matches. CDR1 is SGHTA, CDR2 FQGNSA, per germline.

The chain couples TRBV6-2 or TRBV6-3 to TRBJ1-6; D remains unclear. The V end was cut by 2 bases, the J end by 0 bases, with 8 bases between. This CDR3 comprises 16 residues. CDR1 MNHEY and CDR2 SVGEGT come from the germline V gene. The CDR3 nucleotides read TGTGCCAGCAGTTACCTCCGGGTCTCCTATAATTCACCCCTCCACTTT. This encodes CASSYLRVSYNSPLHF.

The J gene is TRBJ1-5, the V gene TRBV5-8; the match to TRBD1 covers 9 bases. Per germline, CDR1 SGHTS and CDR2 YDEGEE. The CDR3 loop spans 15 amino acids. Germline trimming cut 5 bases from V and 5 bases from J; bases unmatched to any gene: 8. DNA for the CDR3: TGTGCCAGCAGAGGAAGACAGGGGGTGCATCAGCCCCAGCATTTT. Protein sequence: CASRGRQGVHQPQHF. Variable domain in full (rest from reference TRBV5-8 and TRBJ1-5): EAGVTQSPTHLIKTRGQQATLRCSPISGHTSVYWYQQALGLGLQFLLWYDEGEERNRGNFPPRFSGRQFPNYSSELNVNALELEDSALYLCASRGRQGVHQPQHFGDGTRLSIL.

As concerns this clone: One end of the junction is discordant with germline, which a read error may explain. The genes are TRBV7-7 and TRBJ2-5, with D unclear. Germline V lookup: CDR1 SSHAT, CDR2 FNYEAQ (reference sequence). The CDR3 totals 11 residues. CDR3 sequence reads: CASSSGETQYF. The DNA for the CDR3 is TGTGCTAGCAGCTCGGGAGAGACCCAGTACTTC. Full variable domain (missing parts from reference TRBV7-7 and TRBJ2-5): GAGVSQSPRYKVTKRGQDVTLRCDPISSHATLYWYQQALGQGPEFLTYFNYEAQPDKSGLPSDRFSAERPEGSISTLTIQRTEQRDSAMYRCASSSGETQYFGPGTRLLVL.

The chain links TRBV7-9 to TRBJ2-3; no clear D gene. The V gene lost 1 base and the J gene lost 2 bases, with 13 bases spanning the gap. Germline loops: CDR1 SEHNR, CDR2 FQNEAQ (reference sequence). This CDR3 is built from 16 residues. CDR3 sequence: CASSLGVGDFTDTQYF. As DNA, the CDR3 is TGTGCCAGCAGCTTAGGGGTGGGCGATTTCACAGATACGCAGTATTTT.

CDR3 residues: CASSWTGASGELFF. DNA of the CDR3: TGTGCCAGCAGCTGGACAGGGGCGAGCGGGGAGCTGTTTTTT. The chain employs TRBV7-3 and TRBJ2-2; TRBD1 aligns across 9 bases. CDR1 SGHTA and CDR2 FQGTGA come from the germline V gene. The CDR3 sequence is 14 residues long. J was trimmed by 7 bases and V by 4 bases; bases with no gene match: 4.

This clone was seen a single time. The J gene is TRBJ1-2, the V gene TRBV19; D possibly corresponds to TRBD1 (5 bases). The CDR3 is made up of 15 amino acids. The germline gives CDR1 LNHDA, CDR2 SQIVND (reference sequence). Trimming cost V 6 bases and J 2 bases, with 16 bases left between them. For the CDR3, the DNA is TGTGCCAGTAGACTAGCCGGGACGGGGAACTATGGCTACACCTTC. Its protein product is CASRLAGTGNYGYTF.

The gene calls are TRBV7-6 and TRBJ1-1; D gene unclear. The CDR3 totals 14 residues. The germline V gene has CDR1 SGHVS and CDR2 FNYEAQ. V was pared by 1 base and J by 1 base, with 7 bases between. The CDR3 nucleotides read TGTGCCAGCAGCTTAGGGCGGCCGAACACTGAAGCTTTCTTT. Amino acid sequence: CASSLGRPNTEAFF.

J is TRBJ1-1 and V is TRBV5-1; 8 nucleotides agree with TRBD1. This CDR3 region has 15 residues. Germline V CDR1 and CDR2: SGHRS, YFSETQ. J was trimmed by 7 bases and V by 0 bases; bases with no gene match: 8. CDR3 sequence: CASSLGGQAEIEAFF. In DNA form, the CDR3 reads TGCGCCAGCAGCTTGGGGGGACAGGCCGAGATTGAAGCTTTCTTT. The full variable domain, rest sourced from reference TRBV5-1 and TRBJ1-1, is KAGVTQTPRYLIKTRGQQVTLSCSPISGHRSVSWYQQTPGQGLQFLFEYFSETQRNKGNFPGRFSGRQFSNSRSEMNVSTLELGDSALYLCASSLGGQAEIEAFFGQGTRLTVV.

The chain employs TRBV11-2 and TRBJ2-7; 10 positions agree with TRBD1. In germline, CDR1 is SGHAT, CDR2 FQNNGV. The ends lost 3 bases at V and 2 bases at J; junction bases unmatched: 10. CDR3 length equals 17 residues. CDR3 sequence reads: CASSLSVGQGITYEQYF. In DNA form, the CDR3 reads TGTGCCAGCAGCTTGAGCGTGGGACAGGGGATTACCTACGAGCAGTACTTC.

This chain uses TRBV4-1 with TRBJ2-3, with 8 bases identical to TRBD2. There are 15 residues in the CDR3. Germline CDR1 and CDR2: MGHRA and YSYEKL. Trimming took 4 bases from V and 2 from J; bases not matched to a gene: 5. The CDR3 DNA sequence: TGCGCCAGCAGCCTCATAGCGGGGCCCACAGATACGCAGTATTTT. Protein: CASSLIAGPTDTQYF.